The 29 T cell receptor beta chains below come from one sample, sequenced in a study of early T cells in non-severe SARS-CoV-2 infection. TCRdb used MiXCR to reprocess the 5' RACE reads, holding one entry per CDR3 protein. Of around 53,000 distinct CDR3 sequences in the sample, about 10% were seen once. Sequenced sample: whole blood. Receptors were obtained from an adult who was a healthcare worker with PCR-confirmed SARS-CoV-2 infection or an uninfected control (not recorded which).

The chain carries TRBV7-9 and TRBJ2-7; D gene ambiguous. Trimming took off 5 bases at V and 4 bases at J, with 9 bases between the two ends. Germline-derived CDR1 and CDR2 are SEHNR and FQNEAQ (reference sequence). The CDR3 spans 12 residues. The CDR3 region has the DNA TGTGCCAGCAGCCCTCAGCAGTACGAGCAGTACTTC. Protein: CASSPQQYEQYF.

This clonotype was seen many times. The chain recombines TRBV11-1 with TRBJ2-1; D may be TRBD2 (6 bases). CDR3 length: 16 residues. Trimming took 5 bases from V and 6 from J, leaving 20 bases between them. The germline V gene has CDR1 SGHAT and CDR2 FQDESV (reference sequence). CDR3 in amino acids: CASSGGYVRASNEQFF. CDR3 DNA: TGTGCCAGCAGCGGGGGGTACGTAAGGGCGAGCAATGAGCAGTTCTTC.

This chain uses TRBV12-3 or TRBV12-4 with TRBJ1-4, with D hard to call. This CDR3 is 12 amino acids long. V lost 3 bases and J 8 bases, leaving 7 bases between the germline ends. CDR3 nucleotides: TGTGCCAGCAGTTTCTTCGGCGAAAAACTGTTTTTT. It encodes CASSFFGEKLFF.

The chain recombines TRBV20-1 with TRBJ1-5; 7 bases line up with TRBD1. J was trimmed by 4 bases and V by 3 bases; bases with no gene match: 6. Germline V gene lookup returns CDR1 DFQATT and CDR2 SNEGSKA (reference sequence). This CDR3 is built from 14 residues. This CDR3 is CSARGGQINQPQHF. The DNA for the CDR3 is TGCAGTGCTAGGGGGGGACAGATAAATCAGCCCCAGCATTTT.

This clonotype turned up a few times. V usage is TRBV20-1 and J usage is TRBJ2-1, with 7 bases identical to TRBD2. The J segment lost 6 bases and the V segment lost 0 bases, leaving 8 bases of the junction unmatched. The CDR3 is made up of 15 amino acids. Germline CDR1 DFQATT, CDR2 SNEGSKA (reference sequence). CDR3 nucleotide sequence: TGCAGTGCTAGAGATCAAGGACTAGTGGGCAATGAGCAGTTCTTC. Its translation is CSARDQGLVGNEQFF.

This clonotype was observed many times. The gene calls are TRBV25-1 and TRBJ1-2; D is ambiguous. This CDR3 contains 13 residues. Per the germline V gene, CDR1 is MGHDK and CDR2 is SYGVNS. V was shortened by 4 bases and J by 3 bases, with 9 bases between the two germline ends. CDR3 in DNA: TGTGCCAGCAGTGCGGGTGCTCACTATGGCTACACCTTC. Residues: CASSAGAHYGYTF.

This clonotype was seen only a few times. V is TRBV7-8 and J is TRBJ2-5, with 11 bases matching TRBD2. From germline, CDR1 is SGHVS and CDR2 FQNEAQ. The J segment lost 2 bases and the V segment lost 5 bases, leaving 7 bases of the junction unmatched. The length of the CDR3 is 16 residues. This CDR3 is CASSKSSGRRQETQYF. The CDR3 nucleotides are TGTGCCAGCAGCAAATCTAGCGGGAGGCGTCAAGAGACCCAGTACTTC.

The chain combines TRBV5-1 with TRBJ2-4, with 8 positions matching TRBD2. The J segment lost 3 bases and the V segment lost 4 bases, leaving 15 bases of the junction unmatched. The CDR3 sequence is 18 residues long. Germline CDR1 reads SGHRS; CDR2 reads YFSETQ. In DNA, the CDR3 is TGCGCCAGCAGCCCCTTTGCGGGAGGCCCTCAGAGCAAAAACATTCAGTACTTC. Amino acid sequence: CASSPFAGGPQSKNIQYF. Full variable domain (outside the CDR3, taken from reference TRBV5-1 and TRBJ2-4): KAGVTQTPRYLIKTRGQQVTLSCSPISGHRSVSWYQQTPGQGLQFLFEYFSETQRNKGNFPGRFSGRQFSNSRSEMNVSTLELGDSALYLCASSPFAGGPQSKNIQYFGAGTRLSVL.

This clonotype was counted between two and nine times. This chain connects TRBV2 to TRBJ1-6; D uncertain. V shed 8 bases and J shed 7 bases, with 15 bases lying between them. CDR1 is SNHLY and CDR2 is FYNNEI in the germline V gene. The CDR3 runs 14 residues. CDR3 in DNA: TGTGCCAGCTCCTACCGGGAAGGCAATTCACCCCTCCACTTT. It codes for CASSYREGNSPLHF. Full variable domain (missing parts from reference TRBV2 and TRBJ1-6): EPEVTQTPSHQVTQMGQEVILRCVPISNHLYFYWYRQILGQKVEFLVSFYNNEISEKSEIFDDQFSVERPDGSNFTLKIRSTKLEDSAMYFCASSYREGNSPLHFGNGTRLTVT.

This clonotype was observed a handful of times. This chain connects TRBV7-9 to TRBJ2-1; D is perhaps TRBD1 (6 bases). Germline CDR1 reads SEHNR; CDR2 reads FQNEAQ (reference sequence). V was shortened by 5 bases and J by 5 bases, with 13 bases between the two germline ends. The CDR3 runs 14 residues. CDR3 loop: CASSPDSINNEQFF. The CDR3 region has the DNA TGTGCCAGCAGCCCGGACAGCATAAACAATGAGCAGTTCTTC.

In its sample, this clonotype was seen a few times. V usage is TRBV3-1 and J usage is TRBJ2-1, with TRBD2 matching 13 bases. This CDR3 has 22 amino acids. With V trimmed by 0 bases and J by 6 bases, 20 bases remained unmatched. Germline CDR1 is LGHDT and CDR2 is YNNKEL (reference sequence). This CDR3 is CASSQEAPLGTSGRAWGNEQFF. CDR3 sequence (DNA): TGTGCCAGCAGCCAAGAAGCCCCCCTTGGTACTAGCGGGAGGGCCTGGGGCAATGAGCAGTTCTTC.

This clonotype was observed many times. The chain recombines TRBV7-2 with TRBJ2-3, with TRBD1 identical over 7 bases. After removal of 3 bases from V and 2 bases from J, the junction contained 2 bases not matched to a gene. The CDR3 is 14 amino acids. Germline CDR1 SGHTA, CDR2 FQGNSA. CDR3 protein: CASSLDRNTDTQYF. In DNA form, the CDR3 reads TGTGCCAGCAGCTTGGACAGGAACACAGATACGCAGTATTTT. Based on the CDR3 plus reference TRBV7-2 and TRBJ2-3, the full variable domain is GAGVSQSPSNKVTEKGKDVELRCDPISGHTALYWYRQSLGQGLEFLIYFQGNSAPDKSGLPSDRFSAERTGGSVSTLTIQRTQQEDSAVYLCASSLDRNTDTQYFGPGTRLTVL.

This clonotype was recorded only once. The CDR3 DNA reads TGCGCCAGCAGCTCAATGGACAGGGGGAGTTCACCCCTCCACTTT. Residues: CASSSMDRGSSPLHF. This chain uses TRBV5-1 with TRBJ1-6; the match to TRBD1 covers 10 bases. Germline CDR1 SGHRS, CDR2 YFSETQ. Losses at the gene ends were 3 bases for V and 9 bases for J; bases not matched to a gene: 6. CDR3 length: 15 residues.

This clonotype showed up many times. The rearrangement joins TRBV5-1 to TRBJ1-3; D remains ambiguous. Deletions cut 4 bases from V and 0 bases from J, with 14 bases between. The CDR3 length is 16 residues. CDR1 and CDR2 from the germline V gene are SGHRS and YFSETQ. The CDR3 DNA reads as TGCGCCAGCAGCCCCGGCCCTAGGAGCTCTGGAAACACCATATATTTT. Encoded protein: CASSPGPRSSGNTIYF.

This clonotype was seen at least ten times. The V gene is TRBV2, the J gene TRBJ1-2; TRBD1 might be the D (5 bases). V was trimmed by 3 bases and J by 4 bases, leaving 15 bases between them. CDR3 length equals 15 residues. Per the germline V gene, CDR1 is SNHLY and CDR2 is FYNNEI. The CDR3 coding sequence is TGTGCCAGCAGTGACCGCCAGGGCCGCTTCTATGGCTACACCTTC. Translating gives CASSDRQGRFYGYTF.

This clonotype has just a few counts. The chain links TRBV27 to TRBJ1-5, with unresolved D. Germline CDR1 MNHEY, CDR2 SMNVEV (reference sequence). V was shortened by 2 bases and J by 0 bases, with 8 bases between the two germline ends. The CDR3 totals 15 residues. The CDR3 DNA follows: TGTGCCAGCAGTTTAGGAGTATATAGCAATCAGCCCCAGCATTTT. Residues: CASSLGVYSNQPQHF.

This clonotype came up many times. This chain uses TRBV5-4 with TRBJ2-3; D uncertain. Per the germline V gene, CDR1 is SGHNT and CDR2 is YYREEE (reference sequence). Trimming shortened V by 3 bases and J by 1 base, and 3 bases separated the two germline ends. This CDR3 has 12 amino acids. CDR3 sequence: CASSSRTDTQYF. CDR3 bases: TGTGCCAGCAGCTCTCGCACAGATACGCAGTATTTT.

Ten or more counts support this clonotype. V usage is TRBV27 and J usage is TRBJ1-4, with TRBD1 matching 7 bases. The CDR3 length is 16 residues. Germline V gives CDR1 MNHEY, CDR2 SMNVEV (reference sequence). J gave up 12 bases and V 6 bases, and 19 bases lay outside the gene matches. The CDR3 region is CASSSEKGALGLELFF. The CDR3 bases are TGTGCCAGCAGCTCTGAAAAGGGGGCACTGGGATTGGAACTGTTTTTT.

This clonotype appeared a few times. The rearrangement joins TRBV5-1 to TRBJ1-1; tentatively, D is TRBD1 (6 bases). The V and J ends lost 7 bases and 5 bases respectively, with 15 bases between them. The CDR3 is 13 residues long. Germline CDR1 is SGHRS and CDR2 is YFSETQ. CDR3 sequence reads: CASGLTGRTEAFF. CDR3 nucleotide sequence: TGCGCCAGCGGCCTCACAGGGCGGACTGAAGCTTTCTTT.

Comment on this clonotype: Given a much more abundant clone one base away, this may be a read error. V gene TRBV7-9 combines with J gene TRBJ1-1; D perhaps matches TRBD1 (6 bases). CDR1 and CDR2 from the germline V gene are SEHNR and FQNEAQ (reference sequence). The CDR3 loop spans 14 amino acids. The CDR3 loop is CASKTGGQGTEALF. The CDR3 nucleotides read TGTGCCAGCAAAACCGGGGGTCAGGGGACTGAAGCTCTCTTT.

This clonotype was seen a handful of times. The chain links TRBV4-1 to TRBJ2-7; weak D call: TRBD2 (6 bases). Germline V gives CDR1 MGHRA, CDR2 YSYEKL. The CDR3 is made up of 14 amino acids. V was trimmed by 1 base and J by 4 bases, leaving 11 bases between them. In DNA form, the CDR3 reads TGCGCCAGCAGCCAAGTGGAGGGCGTATACGAGCAGTACTTC. As protein: CASSQVEGVYEQYF.

Within the sample, this clonotype is medium-sized. This chain connects TRBV20-1 to TRBJ2-7; TRBD1 is a possible D gene (6 bases). There are 16 residues in the CDR3. V was pared by 0 bases and J by 0 bases, with 15 bases between. The germline V gene encodes CDR1 DFQATT and CDR2 SNEGSKA (reference sequence). The CDR3 region is CSARDLRDKISYEQYF. The CDR3 DNA follows: TGCAGTGCTAGAGATCTCAGGGACAAGATCTCCTACGAGCAGTACTTC.

This clonotype was seen at least ten times. The J gene is TRBJ1-2, the V gene TRBV29-1; a weak D match, TRBD1 (5 bases). The CDR3 runs 13 residues. CDR1 and CDR2 (germline): SQVTM, ANQGSEA. V lost 7 bases, J lost 4 bases, and 16 bases lay in between. CDR3 in DNA: TGCAGCGGCAGGATAGGGGATAGCTATGGCTACACCTTC. It translates to CSGRIGDSYGYTF.

The chain is built from TRBV18 and TRBJ1-2; no firm D call. V shed 6 bases and J shed 2 bases, with 13 bases lying between them. CDR1 is KGHSH, CDR2 LQKENI, per germline. This CDR3 is 14 amino acids long. CDR3 loop: CASSWGGLNYGYTF. The DNA for the CDR3 is TGTGCCAGCTCCTGGGGAGGTCTCAACTATGGCTACACCTTC.

The chain links TRBV7-8 to TRBJ2-7; D is possibly TRBD2 (6 bases). The CDR3 spans 13 residues. V was clipped by 0 bases and J by 6 bases, with 9 bases between them. The germline V gene has CDR1 SGHVS and CDR2 FQNEAQ. CDR3 region: CASSLAAEGEQYF. Written as DNA, the CDR3 is TGTGCCAGCAGCTTAGCGGCGGAGGGCGAGCAGTACTTC. The full variable domain, rest sourced from reference TRBV7-8 and TRBJ2-7, is GAGVSQSPRYKVAKRGQDVALRCDPISGHVSLFWYQQALGQGPEFLTYFQNEAQLDKSGLPSDRFFAERPEGSVSTLKIQRTQQEDSAVYLCASSLAAEGEQYFGPGTRLTVT.

This clonotype was seen many times. This rearrangement joins TRBV11-2 to TRBJ2-3; 7 bases agree with TRBD2. J was trimmed by 2 bases and V by 4 bases; bases with no gene match: 6. Germline CDR1 is SGHAT and CDR2 is FQNNGV. The CDR3 has 15 amino acids. CDR3 residues: CASSYGQRDTDTQYF. For the CDR3, the DNA is TGTGCCAGCAGCTATGGCCAGCGGGACACAGATACGCAGTATTTT.

This clonotype was counted many times. The CDR3 sequence is CASKSLAKNIQYF. DNA of the CDR3: TGTGCCAGCAAGAGCTTGGCCAAAAACATTCAGTACTTC. J is TRBJ2-4 and V is TRBV27; D unclear. This CDR3 spans 13 amino acids. The V and J ends lost 7 bases and 1 base respectively, with 8 bases between them. Germline V gene lookup returns CDR1 MNHEY and CDR2 SMNVEV (reference sequence).

The chain carries TRBV27 and TRBJ2-3; no reliable D call. The germline gives CDR1 MNHEY, CDR2 SMNVEV (reference sequence). V was trimmed by 6 bases and J by 4 bases, leaving 17 bases between them. This CDR3 is 15 amino acids long. CDR3 DNA sequence: TGTGCCAGCAGCCCGACGACCCTCAGCGCAGATACGCAGTATTTT. This gives the protein CASSPTTLSADTQYF.

This chain joins TRBV27 and TRBJ2-3; TRBD1 matches at 9 bases. The CDR3 consists of 16 residues. V shed 5 bases and J 5 bases; nucleotides not matched to a gene: 11. Germline CDR1 MNHEY, CDR2 SMNVEV (reference sequence). The CDR3 region is CASSDPGQGYEDTQYF. The DNA of the CDR3 is TGTGCCAGCAGTGATCCAGGACAGGGGTATGAAGATACGCAGTATTTT.